These 10 T cell receptor beta chains were sequenced from one sample in a study of tumor and adjacent non-tumor tissue in lung cancer. No cell sorting was done before RNA was extracted from the tissue. TCRbeta libraries were built with three rounds of nested PCR, modified from ARM-PCR. One entry per CDR3 protein, called by TCRdb with MiXCR from the multiplex PCR reads. Here the sample spans tens of thousands of distinct CDR3 sequences, around 65% being singletons. Sequenced sample: lung tumor tissue. All receptors come from a woman in her 70s with non-small cell lung cancer.

Remarks on this clonotype: Given the absence of the conserved phenylalanine or tryptophan at the CDR3 end, a read error is likely. The V and J genes are TRBV28 and TRBJ2-4; D is tentatively TRBD1 or TRBD2 (5 bases each). Germline V CDR1 and CDR2: MDHEN, SYDVKM. V was trimmed by 5 bases and J by 8 bases, leaving 22 bases between them. The CDR3 sequence is 16 residues long. The CDR3 nucleotides read TGTGCCAGCAGTGTCCCGGGGCCACGCTCGTGGGACATTCAGTACTTA. It yields the protein CASSVPGPRSWDIQYL.

At least ten counts were recorded for this clonotype. The chain recombines TRBV7-3 with TRBJ2-1; D might be TRBD2 (6 bases). Germline assignment: CDR1 SGHTA and CDR2 FQGTGA. The CDR3 runs 16 residues. V lost 2 bases to trimming and J lost 4 bases, with 15 bases between them. CDR3 nucleotide sequence: TGTGCCAGCAGCTTATTCGGGAGCGTTACATACAATGAGCAGTTCTTC. This gives the protein CASSLFGSVTYNEQFF.

With respect to this clonotype: The junction departs from the called germline gene at one end, perhaps through a read error. The chain recombines TRBV11-3 with TRBJ2-5; D is uncertain. Germline assignment: CDR1 SGHNT and CDR2 YENEEA. The CDR3 contains 11 residues. Here the CDR3 reads CASSLLPRGKF. The CDR3 coding sequence is TGTGCCAGCAGTCTTCTACCCAGAGGAAAGTTC.

To note about this clonotype: One end of the junction is discordant with germline, which a read error may explain. The rearrangement joins TRBV6-1 to TRBJ1-6; the match to TRBD1 covers 8 bases. The CDR3 extends over 16 amino acids. Germline V gives CDR1 MNHNS, CDR2 SASEGT. CDR3 in amino acids: CASSEEEGTGFSPPHF. The CDR3 nucleotides are TGTGCCAGCAGTGAAGAAGAGGGGACAGGCTTTTCACCCCCCCACTTT.

In this sample, this clonotype turned up once. The chain links TRBV12-3 or TRBV12-4 to TRBJ2-7, with 9 bases fitting TRBD2. V dropped 7 bases and J dropped 6; count of bases not matched to a gene: 13. The CDR3 runs to 15 residues. The CDR3 loop reads CASNPPNRTSAEQYF. Here the CDR3 DNA reads TGTGCCAGCAATCCGCCCAATCGGACTAGCGCCGAGCAGTACTTC.

For this clonotype: A read error may account for a junction end that differs from germline. This chain connects TRBV20-1 to TRBJ2-3; 10 bases are shared with TRBD2. Per the germline V gene, CDR1 is DFQATT and CDR2 is SNEGSKA (reference sequence). CDR3 size: 16 residues. The CDR3 loop is CSVLAGEGSGTDTQHF. CDR3 nucleotide sequence: TGCAGTGTTCTAGCGGGAGAGGGAAGCGGCACAGATACGCAGCATTTC.

As for this clonotype: At one end the junction does not follow the germline gene, possibly because of a read error. The CDR3 protein is CANSLSGGRADTQYF. The CDR3 bases are TGTGCCAACAGTTTATCGGGGGGGCGTGCAGATACGCAGTATTTT. V usage is TRBV28 and J usage is TRBJ2-3; 8 bases map to TRBD2. The CDR3 loop spans 15 amino acids. CDR1 MDHEN and CDR2 SYDVKM come from the germline V gene. The variable domain in full, with the rest retrieved from reference TRBV28 and TRBJ2-3, is DVKVTQSSRYLVKRTGEKVFLECVQDMDHENMFWYRQDPGLGLRLIYFSYDVKMKEKGDIPEGYSVSREKKERFSLILESASTNQTSMYLCANSLSGGRADTQYFGPGTRLTVL.

As to this clonotype: At one boundary the junction diverges from the germline segment, which might be a read error. The chain couples TRBV30 to TRBJ2-1; D is undetermined. The CDR3 loop spans 11 amino acids. Germline V gene sequence: CDR1 GTSNPN, CDR2 SVGIG (reference sequence). The CDR3 coding sequence is TGTGCCTGGAGTCTGGGTGGCAAGCATTTCTTC. This gives the protein CAWSLGGKHFF.

V usage is TRBV6-5 and J usage is TRBJ2-7; TRBD2 matches at 9 bases. This CDR3 is built from 15 residues. Germline CDR1 and CDR2: MNHEY and SVGAGI. The CDR3 DNA sequence: TGTCCTAGCAGTGATAGCGGGAGTGTCTCCTACGAGCAGTACTTC. It encodes CPSSDSGSVSYEQYF.

About this clonotype itself: The junction departs from germline at one end; a sequencing error may be responsible. This CDR3 is CSVGDAGQGVSGASVLTF. CDR3 DNA: TGCAGCGTTGGAGATGCGGGACAGGGGGTATCGGGGGCCAGCGTCCTGACTTTC. This rearrangement joins TRBV29-1 to TRBJ2-6; 11 nucleotides align to TRBD1. Germline assignment: CDR1 SQVTM and CDR2 ANQGSEA. CDR3 size: 18 residues.